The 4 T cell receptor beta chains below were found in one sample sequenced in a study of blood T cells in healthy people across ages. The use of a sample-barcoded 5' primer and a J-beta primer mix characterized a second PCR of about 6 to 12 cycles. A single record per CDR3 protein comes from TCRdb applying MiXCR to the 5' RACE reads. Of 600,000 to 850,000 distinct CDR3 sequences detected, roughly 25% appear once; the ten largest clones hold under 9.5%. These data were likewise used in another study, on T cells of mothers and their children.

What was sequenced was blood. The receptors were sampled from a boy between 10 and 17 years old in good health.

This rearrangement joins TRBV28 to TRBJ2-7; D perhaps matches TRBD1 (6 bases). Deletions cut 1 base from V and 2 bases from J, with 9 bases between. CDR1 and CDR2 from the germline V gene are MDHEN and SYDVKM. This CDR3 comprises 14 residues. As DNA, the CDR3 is TGTGCCAGCAGTTTATTGGGGGCGACCTACGAGCAGTACTTC. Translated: CASSLLGATYEQYF.

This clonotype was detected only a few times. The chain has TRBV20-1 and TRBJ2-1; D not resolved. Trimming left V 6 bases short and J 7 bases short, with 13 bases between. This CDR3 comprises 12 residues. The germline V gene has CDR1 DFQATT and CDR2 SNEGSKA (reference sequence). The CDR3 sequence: CSARSAANEQFF. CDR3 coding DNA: TGCAGTGCCCGCTCCGCAGCAAATGAGCAGTTCTTC.

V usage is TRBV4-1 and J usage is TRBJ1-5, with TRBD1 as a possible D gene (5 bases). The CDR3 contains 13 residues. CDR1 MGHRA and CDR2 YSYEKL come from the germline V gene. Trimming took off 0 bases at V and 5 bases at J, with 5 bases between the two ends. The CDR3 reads CASSQEGHQPQHF. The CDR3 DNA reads TGCGCCAGCAGCCAAGAGGGGCATCAGCCCCAGCATTTT.

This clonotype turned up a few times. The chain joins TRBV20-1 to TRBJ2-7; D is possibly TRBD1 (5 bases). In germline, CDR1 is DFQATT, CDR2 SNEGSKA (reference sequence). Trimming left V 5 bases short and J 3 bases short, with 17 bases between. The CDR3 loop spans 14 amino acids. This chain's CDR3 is CSALIQVSHYEQYF. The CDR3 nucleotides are TGCAGTGCTCTGATACAGGTCAGTCACTACGAGCAGTACTTC.